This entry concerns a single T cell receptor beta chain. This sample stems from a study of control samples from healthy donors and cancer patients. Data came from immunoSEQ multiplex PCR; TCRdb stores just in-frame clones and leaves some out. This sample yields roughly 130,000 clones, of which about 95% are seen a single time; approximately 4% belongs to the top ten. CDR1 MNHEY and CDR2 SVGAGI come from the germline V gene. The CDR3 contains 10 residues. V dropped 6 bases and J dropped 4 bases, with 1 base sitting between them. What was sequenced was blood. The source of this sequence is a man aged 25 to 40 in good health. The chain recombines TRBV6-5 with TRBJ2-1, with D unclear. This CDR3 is CASRYNEQFF. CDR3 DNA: TGTGCCAGCAGATACAATGAGCAGTTCTTC.